This note documents a single T cell receptor (beta chain) sequence. For the second PCR, which ran for about 7 to 12 cycles, a sample-barcoded 5' primer and a J-beta primer mix were used. MiXCR, applied by TCRdb to the 5' RACE reads, yields one record per CDR3 protein. Among about 1.4 million distinct CDR3 sequences listed, 59% were seen once. J lost 2 bases, V lost 10 bases, and 10 bases had no gene match. The CDR3 covers 14 residues. Germline V gene sequence: CDR1 SNHLY, CDR2 FYNNEI. These data originate in a study of blood T cells in healthy people across ages. The source of this sequence is a man younger than 35 in good health. The sequencing input was blood. The genes are TRBV2 and TRBJ1-1; 7 bases align to TRBD1. CDR3 nucleotides: TGTGCCACCAGGACAGGTCCTGGTAACACTGAAGCTTTCTTT. Its protein is CATRTGPGNTEAFF. Supplemented by reference TRBV2 and TRBJ1-1, the full variable domain reads EPEVTQTPSHQVTQMGQEVILRCVPISNHLYFYWYRQILGQKVEFLVSFYNNEISEKSEIFDDQFSVERPDGSNFTLKIRSTKLEDSAMYFCATRTGPGNTEAFFGQGTRLTVV.